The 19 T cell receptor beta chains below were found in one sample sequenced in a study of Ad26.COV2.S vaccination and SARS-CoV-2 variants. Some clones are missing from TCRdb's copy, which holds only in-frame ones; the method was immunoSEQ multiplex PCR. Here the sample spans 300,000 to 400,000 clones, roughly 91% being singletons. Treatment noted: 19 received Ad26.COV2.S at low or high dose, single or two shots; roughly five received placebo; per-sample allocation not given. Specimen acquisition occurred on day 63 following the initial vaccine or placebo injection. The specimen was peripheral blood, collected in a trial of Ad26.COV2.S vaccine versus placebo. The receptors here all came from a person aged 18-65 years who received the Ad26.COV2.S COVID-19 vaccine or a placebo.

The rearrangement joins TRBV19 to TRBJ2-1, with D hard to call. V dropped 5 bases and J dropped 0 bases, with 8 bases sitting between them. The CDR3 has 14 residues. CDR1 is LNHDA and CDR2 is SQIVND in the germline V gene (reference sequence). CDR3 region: CASSPPLSYNEQFF. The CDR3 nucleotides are TGTGCCAGTAGTCCACCCCTCTCCTACAATGAGCAGTTCTTC.

CDR3 nucleotide sequence: TGCGCCAGCAGCCTCATGGACAGTGAAGCTTTCTTT. Translated: CASSLMDSEAFF. The rearrangement links TRBV5-1 to TRBJ1-1; TRBD1 might be the D (6 bases). Germline-derived CDR1 and CDR2 are SGHRS and YFSETQ. The V end was cut by 4 bases, the J end by 7 bases, with 11 bases between. The CDR3 is made up of 12 amino acids.

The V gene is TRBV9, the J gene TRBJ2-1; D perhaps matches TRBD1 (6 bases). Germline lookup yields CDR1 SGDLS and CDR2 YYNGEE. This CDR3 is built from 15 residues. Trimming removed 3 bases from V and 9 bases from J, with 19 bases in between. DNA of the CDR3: TGTGCCAGCAGCGAAGGGGGACGGGCGTTCGGTGAGCAGTTCTTC. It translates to CASSEGGRAFGEQFF.

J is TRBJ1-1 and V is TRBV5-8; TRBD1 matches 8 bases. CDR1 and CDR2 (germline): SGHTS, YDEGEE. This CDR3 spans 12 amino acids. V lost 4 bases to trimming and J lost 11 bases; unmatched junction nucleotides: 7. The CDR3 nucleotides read TGTGCCAGCAGCCCGGACAGGGTAGGGGCTTTCTTT. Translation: CASSPDRVGAFF.

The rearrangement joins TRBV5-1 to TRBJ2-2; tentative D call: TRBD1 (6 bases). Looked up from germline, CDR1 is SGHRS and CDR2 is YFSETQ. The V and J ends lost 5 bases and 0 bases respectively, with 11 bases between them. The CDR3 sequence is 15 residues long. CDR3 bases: TGCGCCAGCAGGGACGGGACAACGAACACCGGGGAGCTGTTTTTT. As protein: CASRDGTTNTGELFF.

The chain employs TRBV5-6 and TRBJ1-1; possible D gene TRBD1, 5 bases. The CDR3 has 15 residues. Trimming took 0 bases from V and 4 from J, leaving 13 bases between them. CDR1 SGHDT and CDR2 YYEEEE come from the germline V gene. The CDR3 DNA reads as TGTGCCAGCAGCTTGGGGGGCCGGGGAGTCACTGAAGCTTTCTTT. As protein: CASSLGGRGVTEAFF.

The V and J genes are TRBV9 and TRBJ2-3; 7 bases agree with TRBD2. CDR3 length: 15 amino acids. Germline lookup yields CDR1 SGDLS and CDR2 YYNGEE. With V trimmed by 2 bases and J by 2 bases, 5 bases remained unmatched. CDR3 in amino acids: CASSVGGSFTDTQYF. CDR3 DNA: TGTGCCAGCAGCGTCGGGGGGAGCTTCACAGATACGCAGTATTTT.

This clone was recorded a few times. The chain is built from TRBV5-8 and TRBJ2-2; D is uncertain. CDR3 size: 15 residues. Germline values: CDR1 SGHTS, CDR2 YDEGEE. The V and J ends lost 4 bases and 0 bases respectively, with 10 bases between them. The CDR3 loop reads CASSRRISNTGELFF. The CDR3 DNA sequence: TGTGCCAGCAGCCGGCGGATTTCGAACACCGGGGAGCTGTTTTTT.

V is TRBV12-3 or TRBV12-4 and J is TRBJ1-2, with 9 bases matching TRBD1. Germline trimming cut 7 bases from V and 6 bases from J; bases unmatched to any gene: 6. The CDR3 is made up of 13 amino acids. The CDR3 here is CASTWGTGNGYTF. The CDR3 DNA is TGTGCCAGCACCTGGGGGACAGGGAATGGCTACACCTTC.

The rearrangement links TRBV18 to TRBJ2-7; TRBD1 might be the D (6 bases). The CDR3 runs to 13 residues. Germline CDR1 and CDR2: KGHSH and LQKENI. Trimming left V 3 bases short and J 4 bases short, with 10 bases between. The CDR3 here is CASSPYRDYEQYF. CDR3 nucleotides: TGTGCCAGCTCACCTTACAGGGATTACGAGCAGTACTTC.

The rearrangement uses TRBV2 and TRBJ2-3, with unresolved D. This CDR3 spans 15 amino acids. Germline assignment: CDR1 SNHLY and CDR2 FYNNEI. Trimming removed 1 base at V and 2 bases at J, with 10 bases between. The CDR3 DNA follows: TGTGCCAGCAGTGAAGGCAGCTCTTTCACAGATACGCAGTATTTT. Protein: CASSEGSSFTDTQYF.

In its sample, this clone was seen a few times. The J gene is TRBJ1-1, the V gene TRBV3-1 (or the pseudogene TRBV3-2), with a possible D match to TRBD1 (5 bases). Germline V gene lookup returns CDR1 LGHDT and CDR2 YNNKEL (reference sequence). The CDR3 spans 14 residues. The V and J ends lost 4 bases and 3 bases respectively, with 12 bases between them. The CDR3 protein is CASSPGTPHTEAFF. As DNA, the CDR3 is TGTGCCAGCAGCCCCGGGACTCCTCACACTGAAGCTTTCTTT.

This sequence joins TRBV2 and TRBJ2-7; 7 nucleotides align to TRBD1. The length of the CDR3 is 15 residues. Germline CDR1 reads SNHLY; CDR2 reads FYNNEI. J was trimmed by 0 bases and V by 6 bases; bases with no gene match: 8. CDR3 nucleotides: TGTGCCAGCAGCCAAGACAGGGCAAGCTCCTACGAGCAGTACTTC. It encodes CASSQDRASSYEQYF.

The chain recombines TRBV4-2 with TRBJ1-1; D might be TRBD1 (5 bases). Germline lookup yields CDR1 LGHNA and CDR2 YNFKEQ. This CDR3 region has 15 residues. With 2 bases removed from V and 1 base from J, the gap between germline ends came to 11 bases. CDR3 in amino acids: CASSQLTGTNTEAFF. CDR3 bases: TGTGCCAGCAGCCAATTAACAGGAACGAACACTGAAGCTTTCTTT.

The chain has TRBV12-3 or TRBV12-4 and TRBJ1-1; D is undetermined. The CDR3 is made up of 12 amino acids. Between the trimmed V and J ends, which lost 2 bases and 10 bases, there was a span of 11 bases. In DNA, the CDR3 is TGTGCCAGCAGTTTACTCCCGGAGGCAGCTTTCTTT. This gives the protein CASSLLPEAAFF.

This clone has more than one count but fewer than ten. The CDR3 region is CASSSPLIRQPGEAFF. CDR3 nucleotide sequence: TGTGCCAGCAGCTCTCCTTTAATCCGACAGCCTGGAGAAGCTTTCTTT. The chain uses TRBV7-9 and TRBJ1-1; possibly TRBD1 for D (5 bases). Germline V gene data show CDR1 as SEHNR and CDR2 as FQNEAQ (reference sequence). The CDR3 runs to 16 residues. The V gene lost 4 bases and the J gene lost 8 bases, with 23 bases spanning the gap. The full variable domain, in which reference TRBV7-9 and TRBJ1-1 provide the parts outside the CDR3, is DTGVSQNPRHKITKRGQNVTFRCDPISEHNRLYWYRQTLGQGPEFLTYFQNEAQLEKSRLLSDRFSAERPKGSFSTLEIQRTEQGDSAMYLCASSSPLIRQPGEAFFGQGTRLTVV.

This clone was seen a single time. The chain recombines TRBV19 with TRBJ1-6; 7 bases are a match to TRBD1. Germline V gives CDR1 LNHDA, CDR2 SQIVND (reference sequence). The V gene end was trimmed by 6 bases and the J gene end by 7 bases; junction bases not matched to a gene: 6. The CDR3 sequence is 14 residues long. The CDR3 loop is CASRSGTANSPLHF. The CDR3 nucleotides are TGTGCCAGTAGATCCGGGACAGCCAATTCACCCCTCCACTTT.

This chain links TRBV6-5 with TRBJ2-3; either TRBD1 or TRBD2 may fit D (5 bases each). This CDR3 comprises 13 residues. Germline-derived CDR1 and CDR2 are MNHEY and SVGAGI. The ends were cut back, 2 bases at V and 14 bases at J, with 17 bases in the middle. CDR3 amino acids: CASSYATGTPLYF. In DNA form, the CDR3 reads TGTGCCAGCAGTTACGCAACCGGGACCCCTCTGTATTTT.

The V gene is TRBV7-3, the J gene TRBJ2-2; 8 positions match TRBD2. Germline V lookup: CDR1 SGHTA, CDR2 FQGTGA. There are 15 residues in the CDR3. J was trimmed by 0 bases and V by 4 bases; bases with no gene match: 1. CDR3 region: CASSSGGANTGELFF. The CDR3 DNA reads TGTGCCAGCAGCTCCGGGGGGGCGAACACCGGGGAGCTGTTTTTT.